The present TCR beta chain was sequenced within a study of cytomegalovirus exposure and HLA in healthy donors. Though probably carrying unrecorded immune exposures, donors were nominally healthy at sampling. Germline CDR1 and CDR2: MDHEN and SYDVKM. This CDR3 spans 11 amino acids. This clone was found a few times. PCR involved 60 Vbeta and 13 Jbeta primers. Produced via immunoSEQ multiplex PCR; TCRdb's table is partial and in-frame only. The sample consists of around 130,000 clones, around 8.5% of them appearing once. The material sequenced was PBMCs. The receptor comes from a middle-aged man in good health and CMV-seronegative. This chain joins TRBV28 and TRBJ2-1, with TRBD1 identical over 8 bases. The CDR3 sequence is CTTGAYNEQFF. In DNA, the CDR3 is TGTACGACAGGGGCCTACAATGAGCAGTTCTTC.